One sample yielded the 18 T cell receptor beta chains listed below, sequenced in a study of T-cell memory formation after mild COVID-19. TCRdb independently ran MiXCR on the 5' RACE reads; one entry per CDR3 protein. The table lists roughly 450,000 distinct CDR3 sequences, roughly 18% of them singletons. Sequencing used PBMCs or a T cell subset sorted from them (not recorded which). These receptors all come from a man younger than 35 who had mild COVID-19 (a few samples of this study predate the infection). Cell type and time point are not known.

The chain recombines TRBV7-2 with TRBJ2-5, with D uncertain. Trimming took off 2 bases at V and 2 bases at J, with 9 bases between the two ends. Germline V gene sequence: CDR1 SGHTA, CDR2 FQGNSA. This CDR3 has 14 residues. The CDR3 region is CASSLISYQETQYF. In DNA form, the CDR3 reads TGTGCCAGCAGCTTAATAAGCTATCAAGAGACCCAGTACTTC.

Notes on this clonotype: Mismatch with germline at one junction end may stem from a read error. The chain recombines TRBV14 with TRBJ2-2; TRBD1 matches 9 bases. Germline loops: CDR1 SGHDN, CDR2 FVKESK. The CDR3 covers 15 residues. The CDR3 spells CARSQQGAIAGELFF. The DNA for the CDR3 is TGTGCCAGAAGCCAACAGGGGGCTATAGCCGGGGAGCTGTTTTTT.

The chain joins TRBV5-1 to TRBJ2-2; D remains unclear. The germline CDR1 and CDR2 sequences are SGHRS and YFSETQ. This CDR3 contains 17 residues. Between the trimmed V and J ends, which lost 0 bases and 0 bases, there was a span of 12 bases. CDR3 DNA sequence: TGCGCCAGCAGCTTGGCCCGGCCGTTCGCGAACACCGGGGAGCTGTTTTTT. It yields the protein CASSLARPFANTGELFF.

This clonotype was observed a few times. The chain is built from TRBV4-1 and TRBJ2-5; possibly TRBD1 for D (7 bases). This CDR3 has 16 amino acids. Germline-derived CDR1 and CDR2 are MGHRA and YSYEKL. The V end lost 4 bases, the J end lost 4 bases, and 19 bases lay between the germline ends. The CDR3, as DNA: TGCGCCAGCAGCCGTCAGAGGGGGGACAGTTTAGAGACCCAGTACTTC. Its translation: CASSRQRGDSLETQYF.

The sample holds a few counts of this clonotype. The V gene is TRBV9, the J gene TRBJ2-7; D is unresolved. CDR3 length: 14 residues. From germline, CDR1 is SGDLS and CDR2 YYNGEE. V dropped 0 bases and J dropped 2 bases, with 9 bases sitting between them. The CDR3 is CASSVGRATYEQYF. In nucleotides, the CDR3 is TGTGCCAGCAGCGTAGGCCGGGCCACCTACGAGCAGTACTTC. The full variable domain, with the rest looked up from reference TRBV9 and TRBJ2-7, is DSGVTQTPKHLITATGQRVTLRCSPRSGDLSVYWYQQSLDQGLQFLIQYYNGEERAKGNILERFSAQQFPDLHSELNLSSLELGDSALYFCASSVGRATYEQYFGPGTRLTVT.

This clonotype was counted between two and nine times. The CDR3 region is CASSFRGGGEKLFF. The DNA for the CDR3 is TGTGCCAGCAGTTTCCGGGGAGGGGGGGAAAAACTGTTTTTT. The rearrangement joins TRBV12-3 or TRBV12-4 to TRBJ1-4; tentative D call: TRBD1 (6 bases). V lost 3 bases and J lost 8, with 13 bases in between. The CDR3 runs 14 residues.

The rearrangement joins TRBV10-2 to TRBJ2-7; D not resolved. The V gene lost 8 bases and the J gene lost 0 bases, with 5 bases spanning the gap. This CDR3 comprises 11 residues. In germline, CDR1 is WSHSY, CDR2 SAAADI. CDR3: CASGSSYEQYV. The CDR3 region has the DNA TGCGCCAGCGGAAGCTCCTACGAGCAGTACGTC.

As DNA, the CDR3 is TGTGCCAGCAGCTTAGCGGCCGTTAGGGGAATGCGGGGCTACACCTTC. Protein sequence: CASSLAAVRGMRGYTF. The chain is built from TRBV7-9 and TRBJ1-2; TRBD1 might be the D (5 bases). This CDR3 is built from 16 residues. V was shortened by 0 bases and J by 8 bases, with 19 bases between the two germline ends. Germline V gene lookup returns CDR1 SEHNR and CDR2 FQNEAQ (reference sequence).

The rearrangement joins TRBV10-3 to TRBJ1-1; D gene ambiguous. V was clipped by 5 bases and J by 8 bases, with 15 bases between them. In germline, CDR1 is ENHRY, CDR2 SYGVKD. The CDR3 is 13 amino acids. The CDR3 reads CAISSQERSEAFF. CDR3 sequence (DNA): TGTGCCATCAGTTCGCAGGAGAGATCAGAAGCTTTCTTT.

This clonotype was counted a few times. CDR3 in amino acids: CATSPGSLSTDTQYF. The CDR3 DNA follows: TGTGCCACCAGTCCAGGGAGCTTAAGCACAGATACGCAGTATTTT. V and J are TRBV24-1 and TRBJ2-3; the D gene could be TRBD1 or TRBD2 (5 bases each). There are 15 residues in the CDR3. V lost 6 bases, J lost 0 bases, and 12 bases lay in between. CDR1 is KGHDR and CDR2 is SFDVKD in the germline V gene.

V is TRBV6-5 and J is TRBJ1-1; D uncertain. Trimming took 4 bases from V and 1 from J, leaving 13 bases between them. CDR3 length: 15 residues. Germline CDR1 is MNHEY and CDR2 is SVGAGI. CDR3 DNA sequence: TGTGCCAGCAGTTTTTCCCCGTTGGGGAACACTGAAGCTTTCTTT. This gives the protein CASSFSPLGNTEAFF.

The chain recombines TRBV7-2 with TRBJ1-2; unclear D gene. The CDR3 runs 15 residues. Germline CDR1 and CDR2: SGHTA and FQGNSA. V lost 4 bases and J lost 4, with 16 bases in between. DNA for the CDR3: TGTGCCAGCAGCTCCTCCCCCCGGGCTTTCTATGGCTACACCTTC. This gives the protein CASSSSPRAFYGYTF.

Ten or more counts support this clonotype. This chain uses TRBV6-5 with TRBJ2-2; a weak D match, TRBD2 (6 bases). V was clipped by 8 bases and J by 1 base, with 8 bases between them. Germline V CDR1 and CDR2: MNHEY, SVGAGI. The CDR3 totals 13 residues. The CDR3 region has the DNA TGTGCCAGCGTGGAGGGGAACACCGGGGAGCTGTTTTTT. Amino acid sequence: CASVEGNTGELFF.

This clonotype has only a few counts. CDR3 protein: CASSQDSWDKTLHF. DNA for the CDR3: TGCGCCAGCAGCCAAGATTCTTGGGACAAGACCCTCCACTTT. The genes are TRBV4-3 and TRBJ1-6; weak D call: TRBD1 (6 bases). This CDR3 has 14 residues. V gave up 0 bases and J gave up 14 bases, with 14 bases separating them. Germline loops: CDR1 LGHNA, CDR2 YSLEER.

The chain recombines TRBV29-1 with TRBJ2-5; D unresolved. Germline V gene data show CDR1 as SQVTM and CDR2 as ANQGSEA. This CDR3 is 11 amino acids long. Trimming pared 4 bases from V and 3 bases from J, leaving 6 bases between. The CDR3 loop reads CSVGAKETQYF. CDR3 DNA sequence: TGCAGCGTTGGAGCCAAAGAGACCCAGTACTTC.

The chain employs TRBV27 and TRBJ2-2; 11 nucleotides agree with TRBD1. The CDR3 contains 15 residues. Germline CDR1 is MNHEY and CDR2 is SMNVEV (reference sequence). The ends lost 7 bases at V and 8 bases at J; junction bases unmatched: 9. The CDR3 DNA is TGTGCCAGCAAGTCCCACGGGACAGGGGGTGGGGAGCTGTTTTTT. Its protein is CASKSHGTGGGELFF.

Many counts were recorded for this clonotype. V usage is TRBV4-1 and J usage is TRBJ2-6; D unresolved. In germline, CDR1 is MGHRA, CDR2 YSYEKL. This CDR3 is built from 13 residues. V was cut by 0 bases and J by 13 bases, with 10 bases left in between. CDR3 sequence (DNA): TGCGCCAGCAGCCAAGAACCGCACCGGGTCCTGACTTTC. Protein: CASSQEPHRVLTF.

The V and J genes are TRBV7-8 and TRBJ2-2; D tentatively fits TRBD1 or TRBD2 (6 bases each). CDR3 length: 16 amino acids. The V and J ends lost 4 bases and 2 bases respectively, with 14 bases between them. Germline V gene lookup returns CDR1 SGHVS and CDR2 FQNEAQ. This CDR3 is CASSWDRGTNTGELFF. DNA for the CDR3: TGTGCCAGCAGCTGGGACCGGGGGACAAACACCGGGGAGCTGTTTTTT.